This T cell receptor beta chain was obtained from a study of blood T cells in healthy people across ages. Study-level results: Roughly linear age-related decline in beta diversity appeared, significant by age about 40.

From germline, CDR1 is SGHTA and CDR2 FQGNSA. The CDR3 loop spans 15 amino acids. V lost 3 bases and J lost 0, with 6 bases in between. Comment on this clonotype: Its antigen is not identified.

PCR was performed a second time for roughly 7 to 12 cycles using a sample-barcoded 5' primer and a J-beta primer mix. Each CDR3 protein gets one entry after TCRdb re-called the 5' RACE reads with MiXCR. The sample shows around 800,000 distinct CDR3 sequences, 20% to 30% of them seen only once. The sample also formed part of further work on T cells of mothers and their children. That source notes: When the second PCR was run, its M1S primer added sample barcodes and 2-4 random nucleotides. Microchimeric T cell clones that persisted were not detected.

Sequenced input: blood. The genes are TRBV7-2 and TRBJ2-6; D not certain. This TCR derives from a boy aged 5-17 years in good health. The CDR3 sequence: CASSFVASGANVLTF. In DNA, the CDR3 is TGTGCCAGCAGCTTCGTAGCCTCTGGGGCCAACGTCCTGACTTTC. Full variable domain (rest looked up from reference TRBV7-2 and TRBJ2-6): GAGVSQSPSNKVTEKGKDVELRCDPISGHTALYWYRQSLGQGLEFLIYFQGNSAPDKSGLPSDRFSAERTGGSVSTLTIQRTQQEDSAVYLCASSFVASGANVLTFGAGSRLTVL.